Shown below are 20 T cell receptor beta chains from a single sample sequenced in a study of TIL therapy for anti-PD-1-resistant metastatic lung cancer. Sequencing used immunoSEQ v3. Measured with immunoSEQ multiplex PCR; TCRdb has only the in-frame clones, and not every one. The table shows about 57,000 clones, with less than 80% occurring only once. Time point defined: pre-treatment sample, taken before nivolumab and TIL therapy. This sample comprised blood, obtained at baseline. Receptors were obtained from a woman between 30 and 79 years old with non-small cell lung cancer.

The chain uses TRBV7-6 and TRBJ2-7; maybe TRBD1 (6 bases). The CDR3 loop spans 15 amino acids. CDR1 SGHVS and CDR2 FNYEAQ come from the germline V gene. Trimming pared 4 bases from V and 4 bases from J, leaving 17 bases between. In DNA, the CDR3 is TGTGCCAGCAGCTCACGCGAACAGGGACAATACGAGCAGTACTTC. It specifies CASSSREQGQYEQYF.

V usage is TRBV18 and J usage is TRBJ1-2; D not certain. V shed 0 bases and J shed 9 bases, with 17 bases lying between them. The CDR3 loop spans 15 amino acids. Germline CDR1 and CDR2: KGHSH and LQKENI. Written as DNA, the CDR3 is TGTGCCAGCTCACCACCGGAGATCACCCGCCGTAGCTACACCTTC. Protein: CASSPPEITRRSYTF.

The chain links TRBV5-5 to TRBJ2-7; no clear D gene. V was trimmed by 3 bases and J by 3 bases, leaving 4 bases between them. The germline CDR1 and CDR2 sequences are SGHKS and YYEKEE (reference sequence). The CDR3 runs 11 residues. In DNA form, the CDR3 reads TGTGCCAGCAGCTACCTCTACGAGCAGTACTTC. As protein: CASSYLYEQYF. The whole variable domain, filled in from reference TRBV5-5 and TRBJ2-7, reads DAGVTQSPTHLIKTRGQQVTLRCSPISGHKSVSWYQQVLGQGPQFIFQYYEKEERGRGNFPDRFSARQFPNYSSELNVNALLLGDSALYLCASSYLYEQYFGPGTRLTVT.

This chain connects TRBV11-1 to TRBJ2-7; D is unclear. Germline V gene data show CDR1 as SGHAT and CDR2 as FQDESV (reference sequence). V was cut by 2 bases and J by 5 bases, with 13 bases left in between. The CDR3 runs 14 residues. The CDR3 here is CASSLTDQDHEQYF. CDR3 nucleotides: TGTGCCAGCAGCTTAACCGATCAGGACCACGAGCAGTACTTC.

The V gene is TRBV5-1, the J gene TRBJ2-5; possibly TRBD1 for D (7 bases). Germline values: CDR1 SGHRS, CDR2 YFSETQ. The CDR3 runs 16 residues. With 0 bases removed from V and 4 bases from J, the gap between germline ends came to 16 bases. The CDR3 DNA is TGCGCCAGCAGCTTGGTTGGAGGGGGCGCGATAGAGACCCAGTACTTC. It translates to CASSLVGGGAIETQYF. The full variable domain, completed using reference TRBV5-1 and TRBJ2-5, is KAGVTQTPRYLIKTRGQQVTLSCSPISGHRSVSWYQQTPGQGLQFLFEYFSETQRNKGNFPGRFSGRQFSNSRSEMNVSTLELGDSALYLCASSLVGGGAIETQYFGPGTRLLVL.

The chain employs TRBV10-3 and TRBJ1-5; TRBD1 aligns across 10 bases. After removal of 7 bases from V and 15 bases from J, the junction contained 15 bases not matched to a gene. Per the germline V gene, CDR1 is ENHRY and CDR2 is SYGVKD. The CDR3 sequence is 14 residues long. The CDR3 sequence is CAIKAGTGDLPGHF. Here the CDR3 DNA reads TGTGCCATCAAAGCCGGGACAGGGGACCTTCCCGGGCATTTT.

This CDR3 reads CASSYRGFDSPLHF. The CDR3 nucleotides are TGTGCCAGCAGTTACAGGGGTTTCGATTCACCCCTCCACTTT. This chain uses TRBV6-5 with TRBJ1-6; tentatively, D is TRBD1 (5 bases). Trimming stripped 2 bases from V and 8 bases from J, with 10 bases between. The CDR3 spans 14 residues. Germline loops: CDR1 MNHEY, CDR2 SVGAGI.

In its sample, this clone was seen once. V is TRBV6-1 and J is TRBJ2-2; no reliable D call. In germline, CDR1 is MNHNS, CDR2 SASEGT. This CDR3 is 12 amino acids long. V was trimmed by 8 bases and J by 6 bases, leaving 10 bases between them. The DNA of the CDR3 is TGTGCCAGCCGGAAAGGAGCCGGGGAGCTGTTTTTT. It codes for CASRKGAGELFF.

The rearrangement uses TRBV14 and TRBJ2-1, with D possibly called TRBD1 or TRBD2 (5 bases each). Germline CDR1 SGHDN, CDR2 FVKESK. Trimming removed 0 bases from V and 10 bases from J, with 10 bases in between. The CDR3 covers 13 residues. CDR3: CASSQDGASEQFF. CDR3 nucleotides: TGTGCCAGCAGCCAAGATGGGGCTAGCGAGCAGTTCTTC.

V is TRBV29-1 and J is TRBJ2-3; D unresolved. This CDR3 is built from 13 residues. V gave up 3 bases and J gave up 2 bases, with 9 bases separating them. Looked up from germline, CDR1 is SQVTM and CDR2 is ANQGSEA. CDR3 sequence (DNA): TGCAGCGTTGACGGCAGATTCACAGATACGCAGTATTTT. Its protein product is CSVDGRFTDTQYF.

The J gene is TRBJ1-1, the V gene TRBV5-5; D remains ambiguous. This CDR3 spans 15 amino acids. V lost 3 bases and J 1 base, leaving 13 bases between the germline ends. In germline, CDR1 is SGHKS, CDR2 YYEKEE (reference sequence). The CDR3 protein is CASSWIPGENTEAFF. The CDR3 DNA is TGTGCCAGCAGCTGGATACCAGGTGAGAACACTGAAGCTTTCTTT.

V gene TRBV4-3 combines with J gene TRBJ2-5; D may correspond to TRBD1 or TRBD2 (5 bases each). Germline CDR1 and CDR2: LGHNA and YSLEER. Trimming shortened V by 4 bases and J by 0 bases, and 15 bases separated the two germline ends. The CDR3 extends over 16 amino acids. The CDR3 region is CASSPKGTPYQETQYF. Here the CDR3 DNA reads TGCGCCAGCAGCCCCAAGGGGACCCCGTACCAAGAGACCCAGTACTTC.

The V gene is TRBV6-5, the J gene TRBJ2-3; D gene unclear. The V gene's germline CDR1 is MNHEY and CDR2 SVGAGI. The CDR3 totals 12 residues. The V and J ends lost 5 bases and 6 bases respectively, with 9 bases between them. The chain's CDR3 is CASSTLKDTQYF. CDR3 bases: TGTGCCAGCAGTACCTTGAAGGATACGCAGTATTTT.

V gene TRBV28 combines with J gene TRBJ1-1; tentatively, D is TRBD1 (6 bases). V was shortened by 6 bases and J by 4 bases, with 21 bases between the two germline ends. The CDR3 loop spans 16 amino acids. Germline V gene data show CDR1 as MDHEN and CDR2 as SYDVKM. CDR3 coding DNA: TGTGCCAGCAGCCTCCCGACAGGCCCCGAGACCACTGAAGCTTTCTTT. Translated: CASSLPTGPETTEAFF.

The chain's CDR3 is CASRPEIISSYEQYF. The CDR3 DNA reads as TGTGCCAGCAGACCGGAAATTATAAGCTCCTACGAGCAGTACTTC. V gene TRBV6-1 combines with J gene TRBJ2-7; D is unresolved. CDR1 is MNHNS, CDR2 SASEGT, per germline. With 6 bases removed from V and 0 bases from J, the gap between germline ends came to 15 bases. The CDR3 loop spans 15 amino acids.

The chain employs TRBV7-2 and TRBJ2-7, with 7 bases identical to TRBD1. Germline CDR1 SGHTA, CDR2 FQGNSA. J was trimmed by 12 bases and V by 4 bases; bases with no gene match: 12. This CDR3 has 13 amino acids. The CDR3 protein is CASSSGQRRLTYF. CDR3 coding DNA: TGTGCCAGCAGCTCGGGACAGAGACGGCTTACGTACTTC.

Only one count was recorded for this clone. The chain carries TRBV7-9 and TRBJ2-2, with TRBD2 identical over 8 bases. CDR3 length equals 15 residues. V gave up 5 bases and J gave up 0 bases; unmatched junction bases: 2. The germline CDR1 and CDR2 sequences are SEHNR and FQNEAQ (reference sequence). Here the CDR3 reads CASSKLAANTGELFF. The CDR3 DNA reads TGTGCCAGCAGCAAACTAGCGGCGAACACCGGGGAGCTGTTTTTT.

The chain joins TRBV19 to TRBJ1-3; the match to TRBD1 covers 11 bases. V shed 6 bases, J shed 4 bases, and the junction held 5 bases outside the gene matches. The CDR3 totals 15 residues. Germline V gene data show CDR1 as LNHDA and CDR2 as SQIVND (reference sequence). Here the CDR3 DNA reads TGTGCCAGTAGCCCGGGACAGGGGGTAGGAAACACCATATATTTT. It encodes CASSPGQGVGNTIYF.

CDR3 bases: TGTGCCAGCAGTACCATACAGGGACTCCCCTATGGCTACACCTTC. Encoded protein: CASSTIQGLPYGYTF. V is TRBV6-5 and J is TRBJ1-2, with D possibly matching TRBD1 (6 bases). The ends were cut back, 5 bases at V and 4 bases at J, with 17 bases in the middle. Germline V gene data show CDR1 as MNHEY and CDR2 as SVGAGI. This CDR3 comprises 15 residues.

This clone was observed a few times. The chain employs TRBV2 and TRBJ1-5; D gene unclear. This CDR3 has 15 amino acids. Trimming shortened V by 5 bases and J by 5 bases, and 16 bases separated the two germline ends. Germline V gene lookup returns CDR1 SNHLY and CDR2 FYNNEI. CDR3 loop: CASSKTRPSDQPQHF. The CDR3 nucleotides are TGTGCCAGCAGTAAAACACGACCGTCTGATCAGCCCCAGCATTTT. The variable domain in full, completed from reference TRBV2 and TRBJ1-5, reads EPEVTQTPSHQVTQMGQEVILRCVPISNHLYFYWYRQILGQKVEFLVSFYNNEISEKSEIFDDQFSVERPDGSNFTLKIRSTKLEDSAMYFCASSKTRPSDQPQHFGDGTRLSIL.